Each of the 4 T cell receptor beta chains below was sequenced from the same sample in a study of glioma-infiltrating T cells after dendritic cell vaccination (dated by TCRdb to between 2015 and 2016). Libraries came from the immunoSEQ multiplex PCR assay. Held by TCRdb, this immuneACCESS table contains in-frame sequences only and omits some clones. Under half of the omission traces to an unresolved V gene where checked; the cause of the rest is unknown. The sample table holds under 100,000 clones, of which about 83% were seen once. The top ten clones comprise over 2.5% of the sample. Sequencing was performed on blood, taken before dendritic cell vaccination. These receptor sequences come from a human donor with glioblastoma.

The chain has TRBV5-1 and TRBJ2-3; TRBD2 might be the D (6 bases). Trimming took 2 bases from V and 3 from J, leaving 13 bases between them. From germline, CDR1 is SGHRS and CDR2 YFSETQ. The CDR3 loop spans 15 amino acids. Here the CDR3 DNA reads TGCGCCAGCAGCTTAGGGGCGGGGTCGACAGATACGCAGTATTTT. It specifies CASSLGAGSTDTQYF.

The chain combines TRBV6-6 with TRBJ2-7; TRBD2 might be the D (6 bases). Germline V gene lookup returns CDR1 MNHNY and CDR2 SVGAGI (reference sequence). The CDR3 extends over 12 amino acids. V gave up 1 base and J gave up 6 bases, with 7 bases separating them. The CDR3 DNA is TGTGCCAGCAGTTACTTCGGGAGCGAGCAGTACTTC. Translation: CASSYFGSEQYF.

The gene calls are TRBV5-1 and TRBJ2-2; 12 bases agree with TRBD2. CDR3 length equals 16 residues. The J segment lost 1 base and the V segment lost 7 bases, leaving 5 bases of the junction unmatched. Germline V gene lookup returns CDR1 SGHRS and CDR2 YFSETQ. CDR3 in amino acids: CASSLAGGMNTGELFF. CDR3 nucleotides: TGCGCCAGCTCACTAGCGGGAGGAATGAACACCGGGGAGCTGTTTTTT.

The table lists this clone with a count of one. The chain employs TRBV7-3 and TRBJ2-3; D is ambiguous. CDR3 length: 14 amino acids. Trimming removed 5 bases from V and 2 bases from J, with 11 bases in between. The V gene's germline CDR1 is SGHTA and CDR2 FQGTGA. Here the CDR3 reads CASSPLSDTDTQYF. CDR3 nucleotides: TGTGCCAGCAGCCCCTTGAGCGACACAGATACGCAGTATTTT.